The 20 T cell receptor beta chains presented below share a single source sample, sequenced in a study of cytomegalovirus exposure and HLA in healthy donors. This PCR relied on a set of 60 Vbeta primers and 13 Jbeta primers. Using immunoSEQ multiplex PCR, the repertoire was profiled, and TCRdb retains in-frame clones only, with some absent. The sample carries approximately 160,000 clones, just over 75% recorded once. Input material: PBMCs. The source is a woman aged 30 to 39 in good health and CMV-seropositive.

The CDR3 nucleotides read TGTGCTTCTAGCGGGAGCTCCTACGAGCAGTACTTC. Its protein product is CASSGSSYEQYF. The gene calls are TRBV28 and TRBJ2-7, with 10 bases that match TRBD2. Per germline, CDR1 MDHEN and CDR2 SYDVKM. The CDR3 has 12 residues.

This clone was detected once. CDR3 amino acids: CAIKGQGYQETQYF. CDR3 nucleotide sequence: TGTGCCATCAAGGGACAGGGGTACCAAGAGACCCAGTACTTC. V gene TRBV10-3 combines with J gene TRBJ2-5; 10 bases are shared with TRBD1. Looked up from germline, CDR1 is ENHRY and CDR2 is SYGVKD. The CDR3 runs to 14 residues. The V and J ends lost 7 bases and 0 bases, in that order; junction bases with no gene match: 2.

This rearrangement joins TRBV6-5 to TRBJ2-4; no clear D gene. Germline loops: CDR1 MNHEY, CDR2 SVGAGI. This CDR3 is built from 13 residues. V gave up 0 bases and J gave up 7 bases, with 7 bases separating them. The CDR3 loop is CASSYSRSNIQYF. The DNA of the CDR3 is TGTGCCAGCAGTTACTCTAGGAGTAACATTCAGTACTTC.

The chain employs TRBV20-1 and TRBJ2-7; D perhaps matches TRBD2 (5 bases). V shed 1 base and J shed 8 bases, with 9 bases lying between them. The V gene's germline CDR1 is DFQATT and CDR2 SNEGSKA (reference sequence). This CDR3 region has 11 residues. Here the CDR3 DNA reads TGCAGTGCTAGAGTACCCGGGAAGCAGTACTTC. Translating it yields CSARVPGKQYF.

V gene TRBV19 combines with J gene TRBJ2-6; TRBD1 aligns across 8 bases. This CDR3 comprises 15 residues. V shed 8 bases, J shed 0 bases, and the junction held 3 bases outside the gene matches. Germline V CDR1 and CDR2: LNHDA, SQIVND (reference sequence). Here the CDR3 DNA reads TGTGCCAGTGGGACAGGTAACTCTGGGGCCAACGTCCTGACTTTC. Protein sequence: CASGTGNSGANVLTF.

The chain carries TRBV2 and TRBJ1-1; maybe TRBD1 (5 bases). The CDR3 sequence is 16 residues long. Between the trimmed V and J ends, which lost 2 bases and 3 bases, there was a span of 16 bases. CDR1 and CDR2 from the germline V gene are SNHLY and FYNNEI. The CDR3 nucleotides are TGTGCCAGCAGTGAACCCCAAGGGGCGCTGGACACTGAAGCTTTCTTT. This encodes CASSEPQGALDTEAFF.

For the CDR3, the DNA is TGTGCCAGCGGGGGACATAGAACCGGGGAGCTGTTTTTT. Translation gives CASGGHRTGELFF. V usage is TRBV6-4 and J usage is TRBJ2-2, with D perhaps matching TRBD1 (6 bases). The CDR3 sequence is 13 residues long. Trimming took 8 bases from V and 5 from J, leaving 12 bases between them. Germline values: CDR1 MRHNA, CDR2 SNTAGT.

This rearrangement joins TRBV28 to TRBJ2-7; 8 bases map to TRBD1. Germline V gene data show CDR1 as MDHEN and CDR2 as SYDVKM. CDR3 length: 17 amino acids. The V segment lost 3 bases and the J segment 4 bases; nucleotides outside the gene matches: 14. This chain's CDR3 is CASSFWTGNTRQYEQYF. For the CDR3, the DNA is TGTGCCAGCAGTTTCTGGACAGGGAATACGCGCCAGTACGAGCAGTACTTC.

The CDR3 protein is CASSQDRTGDKQYF. The CDR3 region has the DNA TGCGCCAGCAGCCAAGACAGGACAGGGGACAAGCAGTACTTC. The V gene is TRBV4-1, the J gene TRBJ2-7; 9 bases agree with TRBD1. Trimming removed 0 bases from V and 8 bases from J; junction bases left unmatched: 5. This CDR3 spans 14 amino acids. In germline, CDR1 is MGHRA, CDR2 YSYEKL.

The rearrangement uses TRBV10-3 and TRBJ2-7; possibly TRBD1 for D (6 bases). From germline, CDR1 is ENHRY and CDR2 SYGVKD. The CDR3 is made up of 15 amino acids. V lost 0 bases, J lost 2 bases, and 11 bases lay in between. The CDR3 region is CAISESAGDTYEQYF. For the CDR3, the DNA is TGTGCCATCAGTGAGTCGGCAGGGGACACCTACGAGCAGTACTTC.

The rearrangement uses TRBV11-2 and TRBJ2-1, with a possible D match to TRBD2 (6 bases). Trimming removed 2 bases from V and 1 base from J, with 15 bases in between. The CDR3 length is 17 residues. Germline V gene lookup returns CDR1 SGHAT and CDR2 FQNNGV. CDR3 residues: CASSLLGLAFSYNEQFF. CDR3 nucleotide sequence: TGTGCCAGCAGCTTATTGGGACTTGCCTTTTCCTACAATGAGCAGTTCTTC. Drawing the rest from reference TRBV11-2 and TRBJ2-1, the complete variable domain is EAGVAQSPRYKIIEKRQSVAFWCNPISGHATLYWYQQILGQGPKLLIQFQNNGVVDDSQLPKDRFSAERLKGVDSTLKIQPAKLEDSAVYLCASSLLGLAFSYNEQFFGPGTRLTVL.

The V gene is TRBV6-4, the J gene TRBJ2-3; 11 nucleotides match TRBD2. The CDR3 has 16 residues. Germline trimming cut 0 bases from V and 5 bases from J; bases unmatched to any gene: 4. Germline V gene sequence: CDR1 MRHNA, CDR2 SNTAGT. CDR3 DNA: TGTGCCAGCAGTGACTCGGTAGCGGGAGGGAAAGATACGCAGTATTTT. Protein sequence: CASSDSVAGGKDTQYF.

There are a few counts of this clone. The rearrangement uses TRBV27 and TRBJ2-7; TRBD2 matches 7 bases. V lost 5 bases and J lost 3; bases outside the gene matches: 7. This CDR3 comprises 14 residues. Germline lookup yields CDR1 MNHEY and CDR2 SMNVEV (reference sequence). CDR3 sequence: CASSREGYFYEQYF. The CDR3 bases are TGTGCCAGCAGTAGGGAGGGCTACTTCTACGAGCAGTACTTC.

This rearrangement joins TRBV6-1 to TRBJ1-2, with TRBD1 matching over 7 bases. V was pared by 2 bases and J by 4 bases, with 7 bases of the junction left unmatched. CDR3 length equals 15 residues. Germline V gene sequence: CDR1 MNHNS, CDR2 SASEGT. This CDR3 is CASSEQGVGSYGYTF. The CDR3 region has the DNA TGTGCCAGCAGTGAACAGGGGGTTGGTAGCTATGGCTACACCTTC.

The chain employs TRBV6-5 and TRBJ2-7, with 10 bases fitting TRBD2. J gave up 7 bases and V 5 bases, and 5 bases lay outside the gene matches. Per the germline V gene, CDR1 is MNHEY and CDR2 is SVGAGI. The CDR3 totals 13 residues. The CDR3 protein is CASSLAGEGEQYF. CDR3 coding DNA: TGTGCCAGCAGTCTAGCGGGAGAAGGGGAGCAGTACTTC.

J is TRBJ1-5 and V is TRBV19; D is unresolved. The ends were cut back, 3 bases at V and 5 bases at J, with 11 bases in the middle. CDR3 length: 14 residues. Germline CDR1 and CDR2: LNHDA and SQIVND (reference sequence). CDR3 sequence (DNA): TGTGCCAGTAGTATGGCTCGGGTTTATCAGCCCCAGCATTTT. This translates into CASSMARVYQPQHF. Looking up the rest from reference TRBV19 and TRBJ1-5 gives the full variable domain: DGGITQSPKYLFRKEGQNVTLSCEQNLNHDAMYWYRQDPGQGLRLIYYSQIVNDFQKGDIAEGYSVSREKKESFPLTVTSAQKNPTAFYLCASSMARVYQPQHFGDGTRLSIL.

The chain recombines TRBV14 with TRBJ1-2, with D possibly TRBD1 on 5 matching bases. V shed 4 bases and J shed 7 bases, with 16 bases lying between them. CDR3 length: 14 residues. Germline V lookup: CDR1 SGHDN, CDR2 FVKESK. The CDR3 DNA sequence: TGTGCCAGCAGCCCGTTCGGGTCGGGGGTTGGCTACACCTTC. Encoded protein: CASSPFGSGVGYTF.

This chain connects TRBV11-1 to TRBJ2-5, with a weak D call TRBD1 (6 bases). The J call may not be correct, given that the DNA end is closer to TRBJ2-7. This CDR3 spans 18 amino acids. CDR1 and CDR2 from the germline V gene are SGHAT and FQDESV (reference sequence). The CDR3 sequence: CASSNRDKGDGPLDEQYF. Here the CDR3 DNA reads TGTGCCAGCAGCAACCGGGACAAGGGGGATGGGCCGCTGGACGAGCAGTACTTC.

This sequence joins TRBV5-6 and TRBJ2-7, with a tentative D call TRBD1 (5 bases). The V gene lost 2 bases and the J gene lost 4 bases, with 22 bases spanning the gap. The V gene's germline CDR1 is SGHDT and CDR2 YYEEEE. CDR3 length: 17 amino acids. The CDR3 DNA is TGTGCCAGCAGCTTCAGGGTGATGACCCCCACTAATTACGAGCAGTACTTC. This encodes CASSFRVMTPTNYEQYF. Full variable domain (outside the CDR3, taken from reference TRBV5-6 and TRBJ2-7): DAGVTQSPTHLIKTRGQQVTLRCSPKSGHDTVSWYQQALGQGPQFIFQYYEEEERQRGNFPDRFSGHQFPNYSSELNVNALLLGDSALYLCASSFRVMTPTNYEQYFGPGTRLTVT.

The rearrangement joins TRBV5-1 to TRBJ2-7; 8 nucleotides agree with TRBD2. V lost 5 bases to trimming and J lost 2 bases; unmatched junction nucleotides: 15. CDR1 and CDR2 (germline): SGHRS, YFSETQ. The length of the CDR3 is 17 residues. The CDR3 is CASRTGLAYDGTYEQYF. The CDR3 DNA is TGCGCCAGCAGAACCGGACTAGCCTACGACGGGACCTACGAGCAGTACTTC.